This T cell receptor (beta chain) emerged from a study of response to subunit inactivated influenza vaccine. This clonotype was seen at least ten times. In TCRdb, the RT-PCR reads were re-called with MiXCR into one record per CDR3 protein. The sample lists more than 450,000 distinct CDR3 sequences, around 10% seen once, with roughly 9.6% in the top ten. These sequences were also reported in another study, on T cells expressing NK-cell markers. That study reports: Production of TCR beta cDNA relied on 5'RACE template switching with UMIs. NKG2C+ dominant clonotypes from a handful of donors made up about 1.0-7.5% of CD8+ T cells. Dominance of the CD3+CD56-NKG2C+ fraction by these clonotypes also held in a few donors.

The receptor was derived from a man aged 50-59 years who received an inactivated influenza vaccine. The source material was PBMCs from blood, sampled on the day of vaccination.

CDR3 residues: CASGTGEYYEQYF. The CDR3 coding sequence is TGTGCCAGCGGGACAGGGGAATACTACGAGCAGTACTTC. The J gene is TRBJ2-7, the V gene TRBV7-9, with TRBD1 identical over 10 bases. The CDR3 spans 13 residues. CDR1 and CDR2 from the germline V gene are SEHNR and FQNEAQ (reference sequence). Trimming removed 8 bases from V and 3 bases from J; junction bases left unmatched: 4.